The present TCR beta chain was sequenced within a study of prognosis after radiotherapy for stage I lung cancer. Study-level findings and limits: Patients without metastases reportedly showed TRBV and TRBJ gene usage unlike that of patients with metastases. Reduced Shannon entropy following stereotactic body radiation therapy was recorded in patients who developed distant metastases.

This clonotype showed up many times. Its antigen is as yet unknown. The J segment lost 5 bases and the V segment lost 2 bases, leaving 10 bases of the junction unmatched. This CDR3 is 16 amino acids long. Germline CDR1 reads DFQATT; CDR2 reads SNEGSKA (reference sequence). Genomic DNA yielded TCR beta CDR3, amplified by two-round multiplex PCR. Amplification in first-round PCR relied on primers specific to each TRBV and TRBJ gene. TCRdb redid the calling of the multiplex PCR reads with MiXCR, one entry per CDR3 protein. The sample lists fewer than 65,000 distinct CDR3 sequences, approximately 35% seen once, with under 9.5% in the top ten.

The sequencing here drew on PBMCs, taken before or after stereotactic body radiation therapy (not recorded which). The chain couples TRBV20-1 to TRBJ2-2; TRBD2 agrees at 8 bases. The clonotype originates from a donor aged 50 or older with non-small cell lung cancer. The CDR3 region has the DNA TGCAGTGCTAGAATCGGAACGGGAGGGGGGACCGGGGAGCTGTTTTTT. Translating it yields CSARIGTGGGTGELFF.